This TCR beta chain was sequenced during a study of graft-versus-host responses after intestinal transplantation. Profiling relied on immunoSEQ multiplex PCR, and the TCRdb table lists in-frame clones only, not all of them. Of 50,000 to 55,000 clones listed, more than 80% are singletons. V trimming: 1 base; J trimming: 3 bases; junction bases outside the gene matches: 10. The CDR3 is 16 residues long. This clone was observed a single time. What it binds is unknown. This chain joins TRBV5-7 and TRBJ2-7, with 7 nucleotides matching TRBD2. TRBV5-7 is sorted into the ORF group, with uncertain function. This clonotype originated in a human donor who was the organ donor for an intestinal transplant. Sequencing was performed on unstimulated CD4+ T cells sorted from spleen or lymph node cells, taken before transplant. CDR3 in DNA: TGTGCCAGCAGCTTGCCCTTGGGAGGGTATGACTACGAGCAGTACTTC. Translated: CASSLPLGGYDYEQYF.